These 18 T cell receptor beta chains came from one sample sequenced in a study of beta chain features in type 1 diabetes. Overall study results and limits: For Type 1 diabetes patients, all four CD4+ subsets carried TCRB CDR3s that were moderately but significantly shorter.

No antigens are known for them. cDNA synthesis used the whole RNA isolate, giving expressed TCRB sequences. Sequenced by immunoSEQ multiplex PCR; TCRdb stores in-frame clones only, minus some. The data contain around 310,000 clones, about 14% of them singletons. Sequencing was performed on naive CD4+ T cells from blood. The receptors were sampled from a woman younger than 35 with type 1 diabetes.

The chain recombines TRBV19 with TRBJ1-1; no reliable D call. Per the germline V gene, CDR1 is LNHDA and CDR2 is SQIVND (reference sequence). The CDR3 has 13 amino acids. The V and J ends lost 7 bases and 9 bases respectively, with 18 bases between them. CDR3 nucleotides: TGTGCCAGTACCCCCGAGACATTCTTGAAAGCTTTCTTT. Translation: CASTPETFLKAFF.

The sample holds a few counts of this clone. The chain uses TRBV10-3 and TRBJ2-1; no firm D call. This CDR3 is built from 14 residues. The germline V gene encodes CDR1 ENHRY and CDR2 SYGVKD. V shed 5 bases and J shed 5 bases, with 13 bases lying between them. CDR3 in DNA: TGTGCCATCAGTTCCCAACCGGTGGACAATGAGCAGTTCTTC. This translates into CAISSQPVDNEQFF.

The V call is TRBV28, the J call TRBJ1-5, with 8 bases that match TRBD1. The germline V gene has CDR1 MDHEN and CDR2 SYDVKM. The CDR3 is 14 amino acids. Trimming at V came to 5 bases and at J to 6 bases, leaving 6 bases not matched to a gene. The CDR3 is CASSIITGGQPQHF. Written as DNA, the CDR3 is TGTGCCAGCAGTATTATCACAGGGGGTCAGCCCCAGCATTTT.

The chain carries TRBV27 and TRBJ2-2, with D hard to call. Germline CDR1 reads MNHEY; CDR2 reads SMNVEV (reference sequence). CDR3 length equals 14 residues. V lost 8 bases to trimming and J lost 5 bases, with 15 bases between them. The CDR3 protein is CASCTSRLTGELFF. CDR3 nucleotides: TGTGCCAGCTGCACTTCCCGATTGACCGGGGAGCTGTTTTTT.

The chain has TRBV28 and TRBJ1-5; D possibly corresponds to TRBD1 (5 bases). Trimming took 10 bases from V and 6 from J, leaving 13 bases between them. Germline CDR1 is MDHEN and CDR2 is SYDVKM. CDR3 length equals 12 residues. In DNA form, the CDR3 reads TGTGCCACGAGTAGTGGGGCTCAGCCCCAGCATTTT. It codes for CATSSGAQPQHF.

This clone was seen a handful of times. CDR3 in DNA: TGTGCCAGCAGTTACAGGGGGACCAACTCCTACGAGCAGTACTTC. It specifies CASSYRGTNSYEQYF. The gene calls are TRBV6-5 and TRBJ2-7, with a possible D match to TRBD1 (6 bases). Germline assignment: CDR1 MNHEY and CDR2 SVGAGI. With 2 bases removed from V and 0 bases from J, the gap between germline ends came to 11 bases. The CDR3 sequence is 15 residues long.

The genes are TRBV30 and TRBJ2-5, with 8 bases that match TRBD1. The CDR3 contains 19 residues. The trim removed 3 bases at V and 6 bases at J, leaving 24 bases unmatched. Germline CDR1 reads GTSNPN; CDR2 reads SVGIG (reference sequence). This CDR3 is CAWSGLWGQATTFSKTQYF. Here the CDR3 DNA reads TGTGCCTGGAGCGGACTATGGGGACAGGCTACTACTTTTTCGAAGACCCAGTACTTC.

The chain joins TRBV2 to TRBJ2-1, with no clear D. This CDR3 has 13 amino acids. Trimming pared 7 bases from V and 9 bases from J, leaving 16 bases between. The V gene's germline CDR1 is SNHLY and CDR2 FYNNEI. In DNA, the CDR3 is TGTGCCAGCAAAAATTCCCGGTCTGGTGAGCAGTTCTTC. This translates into CASKNSRSGEQFF.

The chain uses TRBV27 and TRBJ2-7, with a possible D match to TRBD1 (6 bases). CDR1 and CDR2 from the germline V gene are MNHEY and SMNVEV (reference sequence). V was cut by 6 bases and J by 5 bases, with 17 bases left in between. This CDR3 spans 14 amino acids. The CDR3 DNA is TGTGCCAGCAGCCGGACAGTTCAGCTCCACGAGCAGTACTTC. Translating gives CASSRTVQLHEQYF.

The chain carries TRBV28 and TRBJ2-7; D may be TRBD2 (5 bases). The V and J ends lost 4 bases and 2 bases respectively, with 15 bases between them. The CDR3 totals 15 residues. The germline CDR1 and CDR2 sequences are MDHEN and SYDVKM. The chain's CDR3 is CASSSVGGSPYEQYF. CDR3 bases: TGTGCCAGCAGTTCCGTAGGAGGATCACCCTACGAGCAGTACTTC. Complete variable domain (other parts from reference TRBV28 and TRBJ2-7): DVKVTQSSRYLVKRTGEKVFLECVQDMDHENMFWYRQDPGLGLRLIYFSYDVKMKEKGDIPEGYSVSREKKERFSLILESASTNQTSMYLCASSSVGGSPYEQYFGPGTRLTVT.

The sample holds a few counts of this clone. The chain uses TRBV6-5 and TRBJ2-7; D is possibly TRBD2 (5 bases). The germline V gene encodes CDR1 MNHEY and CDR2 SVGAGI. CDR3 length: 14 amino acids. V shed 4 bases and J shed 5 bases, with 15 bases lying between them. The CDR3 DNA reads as TGTGCCAGCAGTTCAGCGGAGGTCCGCCACGAGCAGTACGTC. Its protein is CASSSAEVRHEQYV.

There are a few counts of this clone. CDR3 residues: CASSWDYTGELFF. The CDR3 nucleotides read TGTGCCAGCAGCTGGGACTACACCGGGGAGCTGTTTTTT. The J gene is TRBJ2-2, the V gene TRBV11-3; TRBD2 might be the D (6 bases). In germline, CDR1 is SGHNT, CDR2 YENEEA. V gave up 4 bases and J gave up 3 bases, with 6 bases separating them. CDR3 length: 13 amino acids. Variable domain in full (rest from reference TRBV11-3 and TRBJ2-2): EAGVVQSPRYKIIEKKQPVAFWCNPISGHNTLYWYLQNLGQGPELLIRYENEEAVDDSQLPKDRFSAERLKGVDSTLKIQPAELGDSAVYLCASSWDYTGELFFGEGSRLTVL.

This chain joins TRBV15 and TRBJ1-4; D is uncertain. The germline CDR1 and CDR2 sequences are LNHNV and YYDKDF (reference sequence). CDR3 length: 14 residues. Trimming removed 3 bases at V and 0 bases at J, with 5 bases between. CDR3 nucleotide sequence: TGTGCCACCAGCAGGGCCTCAACTAATGAAAAACTGTTTTTT. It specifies CATSRASTNEKLFF.

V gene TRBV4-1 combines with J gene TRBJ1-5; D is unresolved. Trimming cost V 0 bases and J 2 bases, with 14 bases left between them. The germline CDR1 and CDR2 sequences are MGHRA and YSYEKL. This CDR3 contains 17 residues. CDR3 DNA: TGCGCCAGCAGCCAAGAGGGCAGTGCCACGGGCAATCAGCCCCAGCATTTT. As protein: CASSQEGSATGNQPQHF.

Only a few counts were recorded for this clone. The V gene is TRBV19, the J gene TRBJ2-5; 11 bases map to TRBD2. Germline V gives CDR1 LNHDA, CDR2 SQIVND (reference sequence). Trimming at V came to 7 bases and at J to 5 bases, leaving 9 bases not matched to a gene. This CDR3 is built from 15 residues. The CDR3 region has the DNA TGTGCCAGTAACCCAACTAGCGGGAGTGTTGAGACCCAGTACTTC. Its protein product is CASNPTSGSVETQYF.

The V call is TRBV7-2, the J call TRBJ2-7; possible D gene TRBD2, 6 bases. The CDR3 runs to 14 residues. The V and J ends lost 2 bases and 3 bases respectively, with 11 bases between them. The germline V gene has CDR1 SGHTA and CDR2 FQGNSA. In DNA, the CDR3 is TGTGCCAGCAGCTTACCAGGAGGGTACTACGAGCAGTACGTC. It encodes CASSLPGGYYEQYV.

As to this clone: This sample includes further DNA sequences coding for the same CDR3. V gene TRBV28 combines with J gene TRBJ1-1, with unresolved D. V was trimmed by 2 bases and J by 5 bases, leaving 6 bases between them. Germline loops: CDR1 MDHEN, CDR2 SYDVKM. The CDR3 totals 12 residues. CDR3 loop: CASSLVNTEAFF. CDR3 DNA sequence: TGTGCCAGCAGTTTAGTTAATACTGAAGCTTTCTTT.

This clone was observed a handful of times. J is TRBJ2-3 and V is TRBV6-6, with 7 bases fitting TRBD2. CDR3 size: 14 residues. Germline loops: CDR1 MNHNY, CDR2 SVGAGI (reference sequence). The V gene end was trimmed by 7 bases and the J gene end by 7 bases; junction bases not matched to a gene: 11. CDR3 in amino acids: CASNPGGSSNTQYF. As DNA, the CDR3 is TGTGCCAGCAACCCTGGCGGGAGTTCAAATACGCAGTATTTT.